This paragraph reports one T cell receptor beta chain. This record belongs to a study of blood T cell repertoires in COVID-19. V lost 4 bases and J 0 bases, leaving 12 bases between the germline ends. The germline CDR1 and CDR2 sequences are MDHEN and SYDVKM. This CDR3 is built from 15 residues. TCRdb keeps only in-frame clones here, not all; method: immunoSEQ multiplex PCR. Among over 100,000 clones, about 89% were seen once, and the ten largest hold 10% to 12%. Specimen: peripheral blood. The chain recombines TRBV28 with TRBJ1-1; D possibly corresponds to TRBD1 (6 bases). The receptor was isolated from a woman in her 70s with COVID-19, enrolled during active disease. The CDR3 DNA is TGTGCCAGCAGTTACGACCAGGGGATGAACACTGAAGCTTTCTTT. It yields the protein CASSYDQGMNTEAFF.